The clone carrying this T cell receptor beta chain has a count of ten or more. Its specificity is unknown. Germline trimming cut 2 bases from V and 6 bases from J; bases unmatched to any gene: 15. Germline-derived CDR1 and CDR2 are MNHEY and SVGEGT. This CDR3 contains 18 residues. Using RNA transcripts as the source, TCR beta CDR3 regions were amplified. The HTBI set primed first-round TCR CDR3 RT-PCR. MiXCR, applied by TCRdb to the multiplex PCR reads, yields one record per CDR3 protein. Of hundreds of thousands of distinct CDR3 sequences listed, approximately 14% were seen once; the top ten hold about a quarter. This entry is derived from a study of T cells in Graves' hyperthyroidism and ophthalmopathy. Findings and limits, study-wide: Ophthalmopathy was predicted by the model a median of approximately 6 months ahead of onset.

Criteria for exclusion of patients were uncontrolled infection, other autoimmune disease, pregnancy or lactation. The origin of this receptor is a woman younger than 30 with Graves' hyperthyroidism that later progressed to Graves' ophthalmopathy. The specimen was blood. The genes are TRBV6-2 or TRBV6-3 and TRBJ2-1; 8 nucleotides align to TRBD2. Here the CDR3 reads CASSYRIGRLAGTNEQFF. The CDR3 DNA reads TGTGCCAGCAGTTACCGGATAGGAAGGTTAGCGGGGACCAATGAGCAGTTCTTC.